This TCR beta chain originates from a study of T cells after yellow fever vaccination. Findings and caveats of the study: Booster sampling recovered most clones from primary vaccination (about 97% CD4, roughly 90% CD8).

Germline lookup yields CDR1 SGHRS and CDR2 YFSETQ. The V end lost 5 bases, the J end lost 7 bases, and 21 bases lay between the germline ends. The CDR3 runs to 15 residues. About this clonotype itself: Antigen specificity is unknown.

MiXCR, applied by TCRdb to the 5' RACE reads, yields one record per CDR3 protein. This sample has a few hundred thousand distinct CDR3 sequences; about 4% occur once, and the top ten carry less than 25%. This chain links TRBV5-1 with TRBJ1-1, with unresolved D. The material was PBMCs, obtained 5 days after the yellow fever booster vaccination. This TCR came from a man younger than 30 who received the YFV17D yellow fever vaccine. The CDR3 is CASRLRPWGGDEAFF. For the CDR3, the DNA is TGCGCCAGCAGATTGAGGCCGTGGGGTGGGGATGAAGCTTTCTTT.